This T cell receptor beta chain was sequenced for a study of blood T cell repertoires in COVID-19. Overall study context: From the United States, Italy and Spain came samples of acute and convalescent COVID-19. T cells, B-cell-depleted T cells, or PBMCs provided the cDNA or gDNA that served as material.

The CDR3 length is 15 residues. V was pared by 1 base and J by 4 bases, with 8 bases between. Germline CDR1 and CDR2: SGHVS and FQNEAQ. Here immunoSEQ multiplex PCR was the method, and the copy in TCRdb shows in-frame clones only, minus some. Of roughly 200,000 clones in the sample, 80% to 90% were seen once. This sequence joins TRBV7-8 and TRBJ2-6, with D uncertain. What was sequenced was peripheral blood. This receptor was obtained from a man aged 55-75 years with acute or convalescent COVID-19. The CDR3 nucleotides read TGTGCCAGCAGCTTAGTTTGGCCGGGGGCCAACGTCCTGACTTTC. Protein: CASSLVWPGANVLTF.